The source of this TCR beta chain is a study of blood T cell repertoires in COVID-19 (dated by TCRdb to about 2020). Some background on the complete study: Collaborator samples came from the United States, Italy and Spain and covered acute and convalescent phases of COVID-19. The material from the prospective study consisted of cDNA or gDNA derived from T cells, B-cell-depleted T cells, or PBMCs. Subjects who had been exposed to COVID-19, were actively infected with it, or had recovered from it provided the deeply sampled blood TCRbeta repertoires that made up the dataset. A freely available public database, intended as a resource for researchers studying the immune response to SARS-CoV-2, is where the repertoires were released. Samples came from the ongoing ImmuneRACE study (first 160 participants) plus 1,254 subjects from 6 global collaborators. Sample metadata almost always included a de-identified subject ID, COVID-19 status, age in years and sex. Where available, HLA class I and class II types were obtained from metadata supplied by the sample provider rather than from assay-based typing.

TCRbeta CDR3 regions were amplified from genomic DNA using the immunoSEQ Assay, a bias-controlled multiplex PCR. As for the original processing: Nucleated cell counts per sample were estimated from amplification of reference gene primers within the assay. To quantify the absolute abundance of each unique TCRbeta CDR3 rearrangement, sequence reads were collapsed and filtered. Productive Simpson clonality was computed per sample as the square root of Simpson's diversity index over productive rearrangements. The table was pulled from immuneACCESS by TCRdb, which kept in-frame rearrangements only. Such tables lose some clones; where checked, under half of the loss comes from unresolved V genes, and the rest has no known cause. V and J calls plus clone size are reproduced from that table; the DNA served to infer D and trimming. This sample has 200,000 to 250,000 clones in its table, and about 85% of those were observed once. The ten most abundant clones make up approximately 0.89% of the sample.

Worth noting for this clone: Its target antigen remains unknown. No base quality information exists; no much larger clone differs at one position.

Summary of the overall study and its limitations: The quantity of clinical and demographic metadata differed by source and by participant and was supplied without curation.

Each collaborating institution followed its own protocols to collect whole blood in K2EDTA tubes. Collaborator samples were shipped for TCRbeta analysis as frozen whole blood, isolated PBMCs, or DNA extracted from either sample type. The CDR3 sequence holds 14 residues, the cysteine and phenylalanine included. The retained sequence is limited to the CDR3, 42 bases, with the frame set at the first base. Clipping removes 6 bases from V and 4 bases from J, with 7 as the unmatched junction base count. For CDR1 and CDR2, the germline V gene lists SGHVS and FQNEAQ. The chain is encoded by TRBV7-8 joined to TRBJ2-3, with 7 central nucleotides matching TRBD1. The source of this sequence is a man aged 40-55 years with acute or convalescent COVID-19. The sequencing input was peripheral blood. The CDR3 loop reads CASRLRQGSDTQYF. The nucleotide sequence is given as TGTGCCAGCAGACTCCGACAGGGCTCAGATACGCAGTATTTT.